These 29 T cell receptor beta chains were all obtained from the same sample, sequenced in a study of blood T cell repertoires in COVID-19. TCRdb's copy holds only in-frame clones and misses some; the assay was immunoSEQ multiplex PCR. Of 250,000 to 350,000 clones listed, 85% to 90% are singletons. The source material was PBMCs or T cells enriched from blood (not recorded which). The receptor source for this set is a woman under 30 who had recovered from COVID-19.

The V call is TRBV27, the J call TRBJ1-1, with TRBD1 identical over 7 bases. The CDR3 runs 13 residues. With V trimmed by 5 bases and J by 11 bases, 11 bases remained unmatched. The V gene's germline CDR1 is MNHEY and CDR2 SMNVEV (reference sequence). CDR3 DNA: TGTGCCAGCAGTATGTACAGGGGTATTGAGGCTTTCTTT. Translation: CASSMYRGIEAFF.

The chain uses TRBV6-2 or TRBV6-3 and TRBJ1-1; D gene uncertain. V lost 0 bases to trimming and J lost 1 base, with 6 bases between them. This CDR3 spans 14 amino acids. Germline V lookup: CDR1 MNHEY, CDR2 SVGEGT. CDR3 bases: TGTGCCAGCAGTTACTCGGCTGGGAACACTGAAGCTTTCTTT. Its protein is CASSYSAGNTEAFF.

The V gene is TRBV11-2, the J gene TRBJ2-7; 12 bases align to TRBD1. Germline V gene lookup returns CDR1 SGHAT and CDR2 FQNNGV. The CDR3 is 16 amino acids. The ends lost 1 base at V and 6 bases at J; junction bases unmatched: 7. CDR3 nucleotides: TGTGCCAGCAGCTTAGGGTTCTCGGGACAGGGGGCCGAGCAGTACTTC. As protein: CASSLGFSGQGAEQYF.

The DNA for the CDR3 is TGTGCCAGCAGCCTAGGATTAGCTCGAGGCTACACCTTC. Translated: CASSLGLARGYTF. The chain uses TRBV12-3 or TRBV12-4 and TRBJ1-2, with D hard to call. The CDR3 has 13 amino acids. The V end was cut by 6 bases, the J end by 8 bases, with 16 bases between.

This clone was recorded only once. This sequence joins TRBV5-1 and TRBJ1-1, with 7 positions matching TRBD1. The CDR3 sequence is 15 residues long. Germline CDR1 SGHRS, CDR2 YFSETQ. With V trimmed by 1 base and J by 1 base, 4 bases remained unmatched. Here the CDR3 DNA reads TGCGCCAGCAGCTTGTTGGGACAGTCGAACACTGAAGCTTTCTTT. It translates to CASSLLGQSNTEAFF.

The V gene is TRBV9, the J gene TRBJ1-6, with D unclear. In germline, CDR1 is SGDLS, CDR2 YYNGEE. V lost 3 bases, J lost 10 bases, and 14 bases lay in between. The CDR3 contains 14 residues. The CDR3 nucleotides read TGTGCCAGCAGCGGAGGCGGGCCTGGGTCACCCCTCCACTTT. As protein: CASSGGGPGSPLHF. The full variable domain, its missing parts supplied by reference TRBV9 and TRBJ1-6, is DSGVTQTPKHLITATGQRVTLRCSPRSGDLSVYWYQQSLDQGLQFLIQYYNGEERAKGNILERFSAQQFPDLHSELNLSSLELGDSALYFCASSGGGPGSPLHFGNGTRLTVT.

The gene calls are TRBV19 and TRBJ1-1; unclear D gene. This CDR3 has 14 residues. Germline CDR1 LNHDA, CDR2 SQIVND (reference sequence). Trimming stripped 7 bases from V and 4 bases from J, with 16 bases between. CDR3: CASTPLAALTEAFF. For the CDR3, the DNA is TGTGCCAGTACCCCATTAGCGGCGCTCACTGAAGCTTTCTTT.

This chain links TRBV18 with TRBJ2-5; the D is unclear. The CDR3 runs 13 residues. Trimming stripped 2 bases from V and 3 bases from J, with 7 bases between. The germline CDR1 and CDR2 sequences are KGHSH and LQKENI. The CDR3 region is CASSPSPKETQYF. CDR3 in DNA: TGTGCCAGCTCACCAAGCCCGAAAGAGACCCAGTACTTC. The variable domain in full, completed from reference TRBV18 and TRBJ2-5, reads NAGVMQNPRHLVRRRGQEARLRCSPMKGHSHVYWYRQLPEEGLKFMVYLQKENIIDESGMPKERFSAEFPKEGPSILRIQQVVRGDSAAYFCASSPSPKETQYFGPGTRLLVL.

The chain employs TRBV7-9 and TRBJ1-1; 7 positions agree with TRBD1. This CDR3 region has 15 residues. Germline values: CDR1 SEHNR, CDR2 FQNEAQ (reference sequence). With V trimmed by 5 bases and J by 4 bases, 10 bases remained unmatched. CDR3 bases: TGTGCCAGCAGCCTAACAGGGCAGGGGGGCACTGAAGCTTTCTTT. Translated: CASSLTGQGGTEAFF.

This chain links TRBV2 with TRBJ2-3, with 8 positions matching TRBD2. From germline, CDR1 is SNHLY and CDR2 FYNNEI. The CDR3 contains 16 residues. Trimming removed 5 bases from V and 1 base from J; junction bases left unmatched: 8. CDR3 amino acids: CASSSGSGARTDTQYF. CDR3 sequence (DNA): TGTGCCAGCAGTTCTGGTAGCGGGGCCCGCACAGATACGCAGTATTTT.

The chain links TRBV19 to TRBJ1-6, with 7 nucleotides matching TRBD1. V lost 9 bases to trimming and J lost 7 bases; unmatched junction nucleotides: 12. Germline V lookup: CDR1 LNHDA, CDR2 SQIVND (reference sequence). CDR3 length: 15 amino acids. The CDR3 here is CASLPDRRINSPLHF. CDR3 nucleotide sequence: TGTGCCAGCCTACCGGACAGGCGCATAAATTCACCCCTCCACTTT.

The V and J genes are TRBV2 and TRBJ1-2; D may be TRBD1 (5 bases). V lost 2 bases to trimming and J lost 5 bases, with 6 bases between them. CDR3 length equals 12 residues. Germline-derived CDR1 and CDR2 are SNHLY and FYNNEI. The CDR3 protein is CASSESGYGYTF. The CDR3 DNA sequence: TGTGCCAGCAGTGAATCAGGGTATGGCTACACCTTC.

V is TRBV9 and J is TRBJ2-5, with TRBD2 identical over 15 bases. The CDR3 has 17 residues. CDR1 is SGDLS, CDR2 YYNGEE, per germline. The J segment lost 4 bases and the V segment lost 0 bases, leaving 4 bases of the junction unmatched. CDR3 coding DNA: TGTGCCAGCAGCGTAGGGACTAGCGGGGGGGATCCAGAGACCCAGTACTTC. It is translated as CASSVGTSGGDPETQYF.

This clone has only one observation. The chain uses TRBV2 and TRBJ1-4; D is perhaps TRBD1 (5 bases). This CDR3 has 14 residues. V was pared by 5 bases and J by 1 base, with 8 bases between. The germline V gene has CDR1 SNHLY and CDR2 FYNNEI. Written as DNA, the CDR3 is TGTGCCAGCAGTTTGGGGGGAACTAATGAAAAACTGTTTTTT. Translating gives CASSLGGTNEKLFF.

This rearrangement joins TRBV5-1 to TRBJ1-4, with 7 bases lining up with TRBD1. There are 15 residues in the CDR3. Per germline, CDR1 SGHRS and CDR2 YFSETQ. With 2 bases clipped from V and 6 bases from J, the junction kept 7 bases outside the gene matches. For the CDR3, the DNA is TGCGCCAGCAGCTTCATGACAGGGAAGGATGAAAAACTGTTTTTT. Translating it yields CASSFMTGKDEKLFF.

The chain has TRBV28 and TRBJ1-1, with 7 bases lining up with TRBD1. The CDR3 totals 14 residues. In germline, CDR1 is MDHEN, CDR2 SYDVKM. V shed 8 bases and J 0 bases; nucleotides not matched to a gene: 6. CDR3 residues: CASPGGSLNTEAFF. DNA of the CDR3: TGTGCCAGCCCAGGGGGGTCCCTGAACACTGAAGCTTTCTTT.

This chain uses TRBV29-1 with TRBJ1-3; D gene unclear. The germline gives CDR1 SQVTM, CDR2 ANQGSEA. Between the trimmed V and J ends, which lost 0 bases and 4 bases, there was a span of 10 bases. This CDR3 has 14 amino acids. The CDR3 nucleotides are TGCAGCGTTGAAGATTGGCAGTTCGGAAACACCATATATTTT. Its translation is CSVEDWQFGNTIYF.

The J gene is TRBJ1-2, the V gene TRBV7-9; tentative D call: TRBD1 (5 bases). Trimming left V 7 bases short and J 2 bases short, with 11 bases between. Germline values: CDR1 SEHNR, CDR2 FQNEAQ (reference sequence). The CDR3 consists of 13 residues. This chain's CDR3 is CASKSNRNYGYTF. The CDR3 DNA reads as TGTGCCAGCAAAAGTAACAGGAACTATGGCTACACCTTC. The complete variable domain, with remaining parts taken from reference TRBV7-9 and TRBJ1-2, reads DTGVSQNPRHKITKRGQNVTFRCDPISEHNRLYWYRQTLGQGPEFLTYFQNEAQLEKSRLLSDRFSAERPKGSFSTLEIQRTEQGDSAMYLCASKSNRNYGYTFGSGTRLTVV.

This clone was recorded only once. The chain employs TRBV19 and TRBJ2-5, with D maybe TRBD2 (7 bases). CDR1 and CDR2 (germline): LNHDA, SQIVND (reference sequence). V was pared by 7 bases and J by 3 bases, with 21 bases between. CDR3 length: 16 amino acids. The CDR3 DNA is TGTGCCAGTACCCCCCCGGGCGGGGGCCCCAAAGAGACCCAGTACTTC. Translation gives CASTPPGGGPKETQYF.

The chain links TRBV6-5 to TRBJ2-7; 8 positions match TRBD1. Germline V CDR1 and CDR2: MNHEY, SVGAGI. The CDR3 is 14 residues long. V lost 6 bases to trimming and J lost 2 bases; unmatched junction nucleotides: 6. The CDR3 is CASRRQGMTYEQYF. As DNA, the CDR3 is TGTGCCAGCAGACGACAGGGGATGACCTACGAGCAGTACTTC.

The chain uses TRBV6-1 and TRBJ2-7, with TRBD2 matching 7 bases. This CDR3 spans 15 amino acids. CDR1 is MNHNS and CDR2 is SASEGT in the germline V gene. With 2 bases clipped from V and 3 bases from J, the junction kept 7 bases outside the gene matches. Here the CDR3 reads CASSEPIGGNYEQYF. CDR3 bases: TGTGCCAGCAGTGAACCTATCGGGGGGAACTACGAGCAGTACTTC.

The V gene is TRBV29-1, the J gene TRBJ1-1, with 9 bases aligning to TRBD1. The CDR3 contains 12 residues. Germline V gene data show CDR1 as SQVTM and CDR2 as ANQGSEA. The J segment lost 4 bases and the V segment lost 7 bases, leaving 4 bases of the junction unmatched. The CDR3 DNA is TGCAGCGGGGGACAGGGAAGCACTGAAGCTTTCTTT. Its translation: CSGGQGSTEAFF. The complete variable domain, with remaining parts taken from reference TRBV29-1 and TRBJ1-1, reads SAVISQKPSRDICQRGTSLTIQCQVDSQVTMMFWYRQQPGQSLTLIATANQGSEATYESGFVIDKFPISRPNLTFSTLTVSNMSPEDSSIYLCSGGQGSTEAFFGQGTRLTVV.

The J gene is TRBJ1-2, the V gene TRBV9; 11 bases fit TRBD1. There are 15 residues in the CDR3. CDR1 is SGDLS, CDR2 YYNGEE, per germline. Trimming at V came to 0 bases and at J to 5 bases, leaving 3 bases not matched to a gene. Here the CDR3 reads CASSVGDRGLYGYTF. In nucleotides, the CDR3 is TGTGCCAGCAGCGTAGGGGACAGGGGGTTATATGGCTACACCTTC.

In this sample, this clone turned up once. The chain employs TRBV6-6 and TRBJ1-5; 10 bases match TRBD1. There are 18 residues in the CDR3. Germline V gene lookup returns CDR1 MNHNY and CDR2 SVGAGI (reference sequence). Losses at the gene ends were 5 bases for V and 0 bases for J; bases not matched to a gene: 10. The CDR3 here is CASSPGTGATYSNQPQHF. The CDR3 nucleotides are TGTGCCAGCAGTCCCGGGACAGGGGCAACCTATAGCAATCAGCCCCAGCATTTT.

V gene TRBV7-2 combines with J gene TRBJ1-2; D is unclear. Germline V gene sequence: CDR1 SGHTA, CDR2 FQGNSA. The length of the CDR3 is 15 residues. V lost 0 bases to trimming and J lost 0 bases, with 8 bases between them. CDR3 DNA: TGTGCCAGCAGCTTAGCCCCGGGAGCTAACTATGGCTACACCTTC. It translates to CASSLAPGANYGYTF. The variable domain in full, with the rest retrieved from reference TRBV7-2 and TRBJ1-2, is GAGVSQSPSNKVTEKGKDVELRCDPISGHTALYWYRQSLGQGLEFLIYFQGNSAPDKSGLPSDRFSAERTGGSVSTLTIQRTQQEDSAVYLCASSLAPGANYGYTFGSGTRLTVV.

The chain links TRBV28 to TRBJ2-5; the D gene is possibly TRBD2 (6 bases). The germline V gene has CDR1 MDHEN and CDR2 SYDVKM. V was shortened by 8 bases and J by 5 bases, with 15 bases between the two germline ends. The CDR3 length is 13 residues. CDR3 DNA sequence: TGTGCCAGCCTCGTCCCGGGGAGGGAGACCCAGTACTTC. Translated, it gives CASLVPGRETQYF.

This clone was seen just once. This chain joins TRBV7-9 and TRBJ1-4; 7 nucleotides line up with TRBD1. Looked up from germline, CDR1 is SEHNR and CDR2 is FQNEAQ (reference sequence). V gave up 5 bases and J gave up 6 bases; unmatched junction bases: 6. The CDR3 is made up of 14 amino acids. CDR3 nucleotide sequence: TGTGCCAGCAGCCGCGGACAGGTGGATGAAAAACTGTTTTTT. Its protein is CASSRGQVDEKLFF.

The V call is TRBV9, the J call TRBJ1-1; D unclear. The CDR3 loop spans 13 amino acids. V was trimmed by 4 bases and J by 1 base, leaving 8 bases between them. CDR1 is SGDLS and CDR2 is YYNGEE in the germline V gene. CDR3 bases: TGTGCCAGCAGCCGACAAGCGAACACTGAAGCTTTCTTT. Its protein is CASSRQANTEAFF.

The V gene is TRBV9, the J gene TRBJ1-2, with a tentative D call TRBD1 (5 bases). Germline CDR1 reads SGDLS; CDR2 reads YYNGEE. V gave up 1 base and J gave up 7 bases, with 11 bases separating them. The CDR3 has 13 amino acids. CDR3 bases: TGTGCCAGCAGCGTAACGACAGAAGGTGGCTACACCTTC. Its translation is CASSVTTEGGYTF.